This T cell receptor beta chain was recorded in a study of T cell repertoires in cytomegalovirus infection. At the level of the study: Public TCR beta signatures provided an indication of both CMV infection and a matching HLA type.

The CDR3 sequence is 14 residues long. CDR1 and CDR2 (germline): SGHVS, FNYEAQ. Using its own MiXCR run on the reads, TCRdb lists one record per CDR3 protein. The sample holds more than 150,000 distinct CDR3 sequences, 28% seen once. Study results and caveats: Clonotype analysis showed dominance of the ex vivo response by HLA-C-restricted CMV-specific TCR beta clonotypes. Frequencies of public TCR beta families were cumulated, and this identified carriers of CMV plus the relevant HLA.

This clonotype was detected a few times. What it recognizes is unknown. Germline and junction disagree at one end, which may indicate a read error. V is TRBV7-6 and J is TRBJ2-7, with 8 bases lining up with TRBD2. The sequence was collected from a human donor in good health (CMV status not recorded). Some clones in this sample may be carry-over from other donors' samples. The sample taken for sequencing was PBMCs. The chain's CDR3 is CASSPVAGSYEQYF. CDR3 sequence (DNA): TGTGCTAGCAGCCCCGTAGCGGGGAGCTACGAGCAGTACTTC.